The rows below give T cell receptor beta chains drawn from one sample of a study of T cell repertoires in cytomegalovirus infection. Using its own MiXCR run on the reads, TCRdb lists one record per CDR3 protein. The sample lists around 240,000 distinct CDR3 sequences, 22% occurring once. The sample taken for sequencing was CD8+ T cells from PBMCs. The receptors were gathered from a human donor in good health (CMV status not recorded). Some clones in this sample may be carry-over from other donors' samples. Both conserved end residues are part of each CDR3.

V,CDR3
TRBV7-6,CASSLEGSSYNEQFF
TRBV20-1,CSAREGGSYEQYF
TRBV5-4,CASGSANEQFF
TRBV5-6,CASSSGDPSYEQYF
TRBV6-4,CASSVAVANSPLHF
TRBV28,CASSSVELAKNIQYF
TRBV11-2,CASSPTSGGYTSTDTQYF
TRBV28,CASSLRTPEHTGELFF
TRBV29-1,CSTRKNTEAFF
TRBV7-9,CASSWGPELFF
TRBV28,CASSFIGAVKDTQYF